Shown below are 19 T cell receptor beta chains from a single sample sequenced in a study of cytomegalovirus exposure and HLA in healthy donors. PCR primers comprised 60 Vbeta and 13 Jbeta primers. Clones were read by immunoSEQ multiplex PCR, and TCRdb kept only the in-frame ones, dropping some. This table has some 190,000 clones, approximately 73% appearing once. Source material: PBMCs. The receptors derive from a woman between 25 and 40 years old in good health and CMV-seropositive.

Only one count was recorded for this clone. The CDR3 coding sequence is TGTGCCAGCAGCGTAGGCCCAGGCGTAGGTGAAAAACTGTTTTTT. This encodes CASSVGPGVGEKLFF. J is TRBJ1-4 and V is TRBV9, with no clear D. The V and J ends lost 0 bases and 7 bases respectively, with 13 bases between them. The CDR3 extends over 15 amino acids. Germline V gives CDR1 SGDLS, CDR2 YYNGEE.

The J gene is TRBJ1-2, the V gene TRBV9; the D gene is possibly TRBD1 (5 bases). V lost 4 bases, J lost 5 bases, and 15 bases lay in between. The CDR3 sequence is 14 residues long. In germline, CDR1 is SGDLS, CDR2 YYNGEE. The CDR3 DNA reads TGTGCCAGCAGCCCCCGGTGGCAGGGTTATGGCTACACCTTC. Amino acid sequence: CASSPRWQGYGYTF.

CDR3 DNA sequence: TGTGCCAGCAGTGAAGGGACAGGGATTCAGCCCCAGCATTTT. Translating gives CASSEGTGIQPQHF. The chain uses TRBV2 and TRBJ1-5; 8 bases are a match to TRBD1. Per the germline V gene, CDR1 is SNHLY and CDR2 is FYNNEI. Trimming removed 1 base from V and 6 bases from J; junction bases left unmatched: 2. This CDR3 spans 14 amino acids.

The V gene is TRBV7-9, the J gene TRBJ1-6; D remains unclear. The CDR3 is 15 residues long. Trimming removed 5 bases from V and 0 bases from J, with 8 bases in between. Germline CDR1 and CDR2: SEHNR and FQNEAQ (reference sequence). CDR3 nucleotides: TGTGCCAGCAGCCCGGGGAGCTCCTATAATTCACCCCTCCACTTT. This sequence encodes CASSPGSSYNSPLHF.

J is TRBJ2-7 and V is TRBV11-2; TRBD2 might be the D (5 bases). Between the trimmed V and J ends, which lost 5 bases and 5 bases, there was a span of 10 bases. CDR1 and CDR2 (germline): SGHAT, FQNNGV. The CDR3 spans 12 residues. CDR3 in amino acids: CASSPMGDEQYF. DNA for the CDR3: TGTGCCAGCAGCCCCATGGGAGACGAGCAGTACTTC.

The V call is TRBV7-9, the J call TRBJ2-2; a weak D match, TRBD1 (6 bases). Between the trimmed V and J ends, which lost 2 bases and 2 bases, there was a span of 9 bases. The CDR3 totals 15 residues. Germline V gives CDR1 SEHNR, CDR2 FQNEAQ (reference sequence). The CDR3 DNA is TGTGCCAGCAGCTTAAAACAGGGCAACACCGGGGAGCTGTTTTTT. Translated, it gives CASSLKQGNTGELFF.

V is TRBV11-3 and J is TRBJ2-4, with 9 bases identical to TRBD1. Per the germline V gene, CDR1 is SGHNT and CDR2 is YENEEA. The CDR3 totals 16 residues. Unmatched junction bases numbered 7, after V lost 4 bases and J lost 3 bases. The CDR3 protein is CASSSRDREGKNIQYF. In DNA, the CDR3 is TGTGCCAGCAGCTCCCGGGACAGGGAAGGCAAAAACATTCAGTACTTC.

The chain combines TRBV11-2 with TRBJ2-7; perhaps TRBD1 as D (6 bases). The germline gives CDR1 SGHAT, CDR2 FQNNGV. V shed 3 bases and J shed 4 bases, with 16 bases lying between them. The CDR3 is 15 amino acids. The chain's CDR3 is CASSFLGDGQYEQYF. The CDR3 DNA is TGTGCCAGCAGCTTCCTCGGGGACGGACAGTACGAGCAGTACTTC.

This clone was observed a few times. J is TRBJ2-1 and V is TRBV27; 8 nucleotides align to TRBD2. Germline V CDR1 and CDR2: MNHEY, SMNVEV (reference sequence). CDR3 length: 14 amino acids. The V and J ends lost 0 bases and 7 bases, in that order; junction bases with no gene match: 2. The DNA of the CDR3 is TGTGCCAGCAGTTTATCGGGACTAGGAAATGAGCAGTTCTTC. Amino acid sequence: CASSLSGLGNEQFF.

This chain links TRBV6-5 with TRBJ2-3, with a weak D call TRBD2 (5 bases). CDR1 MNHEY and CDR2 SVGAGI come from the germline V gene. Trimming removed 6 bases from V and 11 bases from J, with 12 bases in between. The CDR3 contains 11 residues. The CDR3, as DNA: TGTGCCAGCAGCACTCGGGATGGGCAGTATTTT. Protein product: CASSTRDGQYF.

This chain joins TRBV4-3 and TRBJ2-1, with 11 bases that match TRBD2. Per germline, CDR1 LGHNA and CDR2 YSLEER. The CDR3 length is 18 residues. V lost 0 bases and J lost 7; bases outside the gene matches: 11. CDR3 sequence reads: CASSQEWLTSGAENEQFF. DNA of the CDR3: TGCGCCAGCAGCCAAGAGTGGTTGACTAGCGGGGCTGAGAATGAGCAGTTCTTC.

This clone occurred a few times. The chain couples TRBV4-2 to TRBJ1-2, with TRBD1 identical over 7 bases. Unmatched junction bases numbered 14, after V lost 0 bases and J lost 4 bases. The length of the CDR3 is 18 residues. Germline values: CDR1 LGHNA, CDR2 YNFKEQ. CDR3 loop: CASSQDGPRQGSGYGYTF. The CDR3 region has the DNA TGTGCCAGCAGCCAAGACGGCCCCCGACAGGGATCAGGCTATGGCTACACCTTC.

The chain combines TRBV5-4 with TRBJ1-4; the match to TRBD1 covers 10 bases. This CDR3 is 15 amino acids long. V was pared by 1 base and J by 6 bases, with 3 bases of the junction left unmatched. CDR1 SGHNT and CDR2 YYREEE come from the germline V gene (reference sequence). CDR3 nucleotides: TGTGCCAGCAGCTTGATCGGGACAGGGGATGAAAAACTGTTTTTT. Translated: CASSLIGTGDEKLFF.

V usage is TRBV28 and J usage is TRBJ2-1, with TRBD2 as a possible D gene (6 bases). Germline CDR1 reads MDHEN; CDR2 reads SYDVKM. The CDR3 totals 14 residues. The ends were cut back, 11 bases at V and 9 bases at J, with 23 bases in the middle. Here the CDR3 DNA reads TGTGCCTCGGGAATTCGGCTAGGGAGGCCTGAGCAGTTCTTC. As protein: CASGIRLGRPEQFF.

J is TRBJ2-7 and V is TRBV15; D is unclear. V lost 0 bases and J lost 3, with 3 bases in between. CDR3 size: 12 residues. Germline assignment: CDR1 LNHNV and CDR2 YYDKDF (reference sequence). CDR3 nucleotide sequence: TGTGCCACCAGCAGAGACGGCTACGAGCAGTACTTC. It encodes CATSRDGYEQYF.

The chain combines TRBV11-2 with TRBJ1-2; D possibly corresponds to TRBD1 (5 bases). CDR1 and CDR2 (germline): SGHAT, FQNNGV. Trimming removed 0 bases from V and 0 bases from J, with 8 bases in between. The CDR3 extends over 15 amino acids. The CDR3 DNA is TGTGCCAGCAGCTTAGACGGGGGGGCTAACTATGGCTACACCTTC. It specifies CASSLDGGANYGYTF.

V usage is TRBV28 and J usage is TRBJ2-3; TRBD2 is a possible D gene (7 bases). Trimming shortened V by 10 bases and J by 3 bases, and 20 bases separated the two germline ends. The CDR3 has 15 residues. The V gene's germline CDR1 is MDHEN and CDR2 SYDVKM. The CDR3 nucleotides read TGTGCCACCGAGCGCGGGGGCGGGGCGACAGATACGCAGTATTTT. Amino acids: CATERGGGATDTQYF. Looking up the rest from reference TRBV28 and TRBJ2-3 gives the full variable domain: DVKVTQSSRYLVKRTGEKVFLECVQDMDHENMFWYRQDPGLGLRLIYFSYDVKMKEKGDIPEGYSVSREKKERFSLILESASTNQTSMYLCATERGGGATDTQYFGPGTRLTVL.

The CDR3 DNA sequence: TGTGCCAGCAGGGCTTCTAGCGGGGGGGCCGGGTTTGATGAGCAGTTCTTC. Translating it yields CASRASSGGAGFDEQFF. This sequence joins TRBV5-4 and TRBJ2-1, with 12 positions matching TRBD2. This CDR3 spans 17 amino acids. Per the germline V gene, CDR1 is SGHNT and CDR2 is YYREEE (reference sequence). After removal of 5 bases from V and 8 bases from J, the junction contained 14 bases not matched to a gene.

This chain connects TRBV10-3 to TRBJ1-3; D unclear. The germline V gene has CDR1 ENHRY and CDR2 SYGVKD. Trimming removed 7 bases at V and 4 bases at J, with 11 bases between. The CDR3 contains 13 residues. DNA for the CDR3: TGTGCCATCATTTCCGGGTCGGGAAACACCATATATTTT. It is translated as CAIISGSGNTIYF.